This T cell receptor (beta chain) was sequenced in a study of cytomegalovirus exposure and HLA in healthy donors. Libraries were prepared by immunoSEQ multiplex PCR; TCRdb keeps only in-frame clonotypes and omits some of them. The table lists about 140,000 clones, just over 85% of them singletons. V dropped 0 bases and J dropped 3 bases, with 10 bases sitting between them. Germline-derived CDR1 and CDR2 are SGDLS and YYNGEE. This CDR3 is built from 15 residues. The sequenced sample was PBMCs. The receptor's source is a woman younger than 35 in good health and CMV-seropositive. J is TRBJ1-5 and V is TRBV9, with D possibly TRBD1 on 6 matching bases. The CDR3 loop is CASSVGSGDNQPQHF. The CDR3 nucleotides are TGTGCCAGCAGCGTAGGTTCAGGGGACAATCAGCCCCAGCATTTT. Supplemented by reference TRBV9 and TRBJ1-5, the full variable domain reads DSGVTQTPKHLITATGQRVTLRCSPRSGDLSVYWYQQSLDQGLQFLIQYYNGEERAKGNILERFSAQQFPDLHSELNLSSLELGDSALYFCASSVGSGDNQPQHFGDGTRLSIL.